Below are 8 T cell receptor beta chains sequenced from a single sample in a study of blood T cell repertoires in COVID-19. This table comes from immunoSEQ multiplex PCR, and its TCRdb copy is limited to in-frame clones, with some not included. The table has about 46,000 clones, 88% seen once. Sequenced input: peripheral blood. The origin of the receptors is a man aged 50 to 59 with acute or convalescent COVID-19.

This clone was counted between two and nine times. The V gene is TRBV11-3, the J gene TRBJ2-2, with D unclear. Germline V gene lookup returns CDR1 SGHNT and CDR2 YENEEA. The CDR3 contains 12 residues. With 6 bases removed from V and 7 bases from J, the gap between germline ends came to 9 bases. In DNA, the CDR3 is TGTGCCAGCAGGGAACGGAGCGGGGAGCTGTTTTTT. Translated, it gives CASRERSGELFF. Full variable domain (missing parts from reference TRBV11-3 and TRBJ2-2): EAGVVQSPRYKIIEKKQPVAFWCNPISGHNTLYWYLQNLGQGPELLIRYENEEAVDDSQLPKDRFSAERLKGVDSTLKIQPAELGDSAVYLCASRERSGELFFGEGSRLTVL.

The CDR3 loop reads CASSGESREALHF. CDR3 in DNA: TGTGCCAGCTCAGGGGAGTCGAGGGAAGCCCTCCACTTT. The chain couples TRBV2 to TRBJ1-6; D might be TRBD1 (6 bases). V lost 8 bases to trimming and J lost 14 bases, with 19 bases between them. The CDR3 covers 13 residues. Germline V gene data show CDR1 as SNHLY and CDR2 as FYNNEI. The variable domain in full, with the rest retrieved from reference TRBV2 and TRBJ1-6, is EPEVTQTPSHQVTQMGQEVILRCVPISNHLYFYWYRQILGQKVEFLVSFYNNEISEKSEIFDDQFSVERPDGSNFTLKIRSTKLEDSAMYFCASSGESREALHFGNGTRLTVT.

The chain has TRBV6-2 or TRBV6-3 and TRBJ2-7; D is perhaps TRBD1 (5 bases). Per the germline V gene, CDR1 is MNHEY and CDR2 is SVGEGT. The CDR3 runs 13 residues. V shed 2 bases and J shed 3 bases, with 8 bases lying between them. CDR3: CASSYDSLYEQYF. DNA for the CDR3: TGTGCCAGCAGTTACGACAGCCTCTACGAGCAGTACTTC.

The V and J genes are TRBV3-1 (or the pseudogene TRBV3-2) and TRBJ2-5; the match to TRBD2 covers 11 bases. The CDR3 totals 17 residues. V was pared by 1 base and J by 0 bases, with 4 bases of the junction left unmatched. The germline gives CDR1 LGHDT, CDR2 YNNKEL (reference sequence). The CDR3 region has the DNA TGTGCCAGCAGCCAAGGGGAGACTAGCGGGAACCAAGAGACCCAGTACTTC. Translating it yields CASSQGETSGNQETQYF.

In its sample, this clone ranks as large. The identical CDR3 is also encoded by other nucleotide sequences in the sample. The V gene is TRBV27, the J gene TRBJ1-5; no reliable D call. The germline V gene has CDR1 MNHEY and CDR2 SMNVEV (reference sequence). CDR3 length equals 15 residues. With 6 bases removed from V and 0 bases from J, the gap between germline ends came to 12 bases. This CDR3 is CASSTLRDSNQPQHF. The CDR3 coding sequence is TGTGCCAGCAGCACTTTACGGGATAGCAATCAGCCCCAGCATTTT.

CDR3 bases: TGTGCCAGCAGCAATGGGCCTGACACTGAAGCTTTCTTT. This sequence encodes CASSNGPDTEAFF. J is TRBJ1-1 and V is TRBV11-2; no clear D. Germline V lookup: CDR1 SGHAT, CDR2 FQNNGV. The CDR3 loop spans 13 amino acids. The V gene lost 5 bases and the J gene lost 3 bases, with 10 bases spanning the gap.

V is TRBV6-5 and J is TRBJ2-5, with 8 bases identical to TRBD1. This CDR3 comprises 15 residues. Germline V gene sequence: CDR1 MNHEY, CDR2 SVGAGI. The V segment lost 6 bases and the J segment 2 bases; nucleotides outside the gene matches: 8. CDR3 in DNA: TGTGCCAGCAGCAACACTTGGGACAGGCAAGAGACCCAGTACTTC. Its protein product is CASSNTWDRQETQYF.

This chain links TRBV3-1 (or the pseudogene TRBV3-2) with TRBJ2-5; 14 positions match TRBD2. The CDR3 is made up of 16 amino acids. The junction had 4 bases not matched to a gene; V was cut back by 5 bases and J by 2 bases. Per germline, CDR1 LGHDT and CDR2 YNNKEL (reference sequence). The CDR3 is CASSTGLAGGQETQYF. DNA of the CDR3: TGTGCCAGCAGCACCGGACTAGCGGGAGGACAAGAGACCCAGTACTTC.